A single sample is the source of the 12 T cell receptor beta chains below, sequenced in a study of T cells in Graves' hyperthyroidism and ophthalmopathy. Researchers amplified the TCR beta CDR3 regions from RNA transcripts. Carried out on the TCR CDR3, a first-round RT-PCR used the HTBI primer set. From the multiplex PCR reads, TCRdb called clonotypes with MiXCR, one entry per CDR3 protein. The sample holds approximately 510,000 distinct CDR3 sequences, around 21% seen once. Sequenced sample: blood. All receptors come from a man younger than 30 with Graves' hyperthyroidism.

The sample holds many counts of this clonotype. The chain carries TRBV12-3 or TRBV12-4 and TRBJ1-5, with D perhaps matching TRBD1 (5 bases). This CDR3 has 14 amino acids. With 5 bases removed from V and 9 bases from J, the gap between germline ends came to 17 bases. The CDR3 bases are TGTGCCAGCAGTCCGGGACCGCGGATGGGGCCCCAGCATTTT. This sequence encodes CASSPGPRMGPQHF.

This clonotype was recorded many times. The genes are TRBV27 and TRBJ2-7; 12 bases agree with TRBD2. Germline V gene data show CDR1 as MNHEY and CDR2 as SMNVEV (reference sequence). The CDR3 has 15 residues. With 3 bases clipped from V and 4 bases from J, the junction kept 4 bases outside the gene matches. The chain's CDR3 is CASSFGLAGGYEQYF. As DNA, the CDR3 is TGTGCCAGCAGTTTTGGTCTAGCGGGAGGGTACGAGCAGTACTTC.

This clonotype was picked up many times. The gene calls are TRBV6-1 and TRBJ2-7; maybe TRBD2 (6 bases). The ends were cut back, 6 bases at V and 3 bases at J, with 12 bases in the middle. The germline CDR1 and CDR2 sequences are MNHNS and SASEGT. CDR3 length: 13 amino acids. Here the CDR3 DNA reads TGTGCCAGCAGCACCGTGGGGGGCTACGAGCAGTACTTC. Protein sequence: CASSTVGGYEQYF.

In the case of this clonotype: A read error may be the cause here, since a much bigger clone is one base away. The chain joins TRBV2 to TRBJ2-4; the D gene could be TRBD1 or TRBD2 (5 bases each). The CDR3 runs 11 residues. Germline CDR1 and CDR2: SNHLY and FYNNEI. V lost 6 bases and J lost 11, with 11 bases in between. The CDR3 sequence is CASSEGSFQYF. CDR3 DNA sequence: TGTGCCAGCAGCGAGGGGTCTTTTCAGTACTTC.

Points on this clonotype: The conserved phenylalanine or tryptophan normally closing the CDR3 is absent here, so this likely arose from a read error. The V and J genes are TRBV10-3 and TRBJ1-3; maybe TRBD1 (5 bases). The V and J ends lost 4 bases and 0 bases respectively, with 13 bases between them. Looked up from germline, CDR1 is ENHRY and CDR2 is SYGVKD. The CDR3 is made up of 16 amino acids. The CDR3 DNA reads as TGTGCCATCAGTGGGCTGGACACCTTCTCTGGAAACACCATATATCTT. Translating gives CAISGLDTFSGNTIYL.

This clonotype turned up a few times. V gene TRBV2 combines with J gene TRBJ1-5; tentative D call: TRBD1 (5 bases). CDR3 length: 15 residues. Germline V gene lookup returns CDR1 SNHLY and CDR2 FYNNEI. V was clipped by 6 bases and J by 0 bases, with 12 bases between them. The CDR3 nucleotides are TGTGCCAGCAGCCAGACAGCTTTTAGCAATCAGCCCCAGCATTTT. This codes for CASSQTAFSNQPQHF.

In its sample, this clonotype was seen many times. The chain is built from TRBV12-3 or TRBV12-4 and TRBJ2-5; D gene uncertain. This CDR3 has 15 residues. Trimming stripped 7 bases from V and 5 bases from J, with 20 bases between. CDR3 DNA: TGTGCCAGCACCTACTCTCTGGCGATGGAGGAGACCCAGTACTTC. Its translation: CASTYSLAMEETQYF.

The table lists this clonotype with many counts. The genes are TRBV11-2 and TRBJ2-7; D remains ambiguous. This CDR3 spans 12 amino acids. Germline V CDR1 and CDR2: SGHAT, FQNNGV. Trimming stripped 8 bases from V and 0 bases from J, with 8 bases between. The CDR3 spells CASHDSSYEQYF. The CDR3 nucleotides are TGTGCCAGCCATGACTCCTCCTACGAGCAGTACTTC. Variable domain in full (rest from reference TRBV11-2 and TRBJ2-7): EAGVAQSPRYKIIEKRQSVAFWCNPISGHATLYWYQQILGQGPKLLIQFQNNGVVDDSQLPKDRFSAERLKGVDSTLKIQPAKLEDSAVYLCASHDSSYEQYFGPGTRLTVT.

The chain employs TRBV19 and TRBJ2-5; D is uncertain. Germline V CDR1 and CDR2: LNHDA, SQIVND (reference sequence). With 3 bases removed from V and 0 bases from J, the gap between germline ends came to 8 bases. This CDR3 has 14 amino acids. CDR3 DNA: TGTGCCAGTAGTATGAGAGGTTACCAAGAGACCCAGTACTTC. This gives the protein CASSMRGYQETQYF.

This clonotype was seen many times. The chain employs TRBV29-1 and TRBJ1-1; D remains ambiguous. The length of the CDR3 is 16 residues. The V end was cut by 3 bases, the J end by 1 base, with 18 bases between. Germline V gene lookup returns CDR1 SQVTM and CDR2 ANQGSEA. Here the CDR3 reads CSVEVGQRLRNTEAFF. The CDR3 DNA reads as TGCAGCGTTGAGGTTGGGCAGCGGTTAAGGAACACTGAAGCTTTCTTT.

Regarding this clonotype: The conserved final phenylalanine or tryptophan is absent from the CDR3, which likely points to a read error. The chain carries TRBV12-3 or TRBV12-4 and TRBJ1-3, with D perhaps matching TRBD1 (5 bases). V lost 6 bases, J lost 0 bases, and 21 bases lay in between. The CDR3 sequence is 18 residues long. The CDR3 protein is CASRSGTGSGRSGNTIYL. CDR3 DNA: TGTGCCAGCAGATCCGGGACGGGTTCTGGGCGCTCTGGAAACACCATATATCTT.

The chain joins TRBV20-1 to TRBJ2-7, with TRBD1 identical over 9 bases. The CDR3 covers 14 residues. Germline assignment: CDR1 DFQATT and CDR2 SNEGSKA (reference sequence). Unmatched junction bases numbered 13, after V lost 8 bases and J lost 5 bases. CDR3 region: CSTFGWTGVDEQYF. DNA of the CDR3: TGCAGTACATTCGGTTGGACAGGGGTCGACGAGCAGTACTTC.